The 26 T cell receptor beta chains below all came from one sample that was sequenced in a study of blood T cell repertoires in COVID-19. This table comes from immunoSEQ multiplex PCR, and its TCRdb copy is limited to in-frame clones, with some not included. The sample gives around 320,000 clones, roughly 85% of which show up once; 6% to 9% is in the top ten. Sequencing was carried out using peripheral blood. The receptors originated from a human donor in a cohort sampled during active COVID-19.

V and J are TRBV6-5 and TRBJ1-4; 9 bases match TRBD1. This CDR3 is built from 15 residues. The germline CDR1 and CDR2 sequences are MNHEY and SVGAGI. Losses at the gene ends were 4 bases for V and 6 bases for J; bases not matched to a gene: 6. The CDR3 spells CASSFLTGGDEKLFF. CDR3 bases: TGTGCCAGCAGTTTCCTGACAGGGGGGGATGAAAAACTGTTTTTT.

The V and J genes are TRBV7-9 and TRBJ2-5; 10 nucleotides align to TRBD1. The CDR3 sequence is 17 residues long. Germline V gene lookup returns CDR1 SEHNR and CDR2 FQNEAQ (reference sequence). Trimming removed 5 bases from V and 5 bases from J; junction bases left unmatched: 14. For the CDR3, the DNA is TGTGCCAGCAGCCCAACCGGGACAGGGGTGGGTCGGGAGACCCAGTACTTC. This encodes CASSPTGTGVGRETQYF. Looking up the rest from reference TRBV7-9 and TRBJ2-5 gives the full variable domain: DTGVSQNPRHKITKRGQNVTFRCDPISEHNRLYWYRQTLGQGPEFLTYFQNEAQLEKSRLLSDRFSAERPKGSFSTLEIQRTEQGDSAMYLCASSPTGTGVGRETQYFGPGTRLLVL.

The chain uses TRBV6-5 and TRBJ1-1; D remains ambiguous. The germline CDR1 and CDR2 sequences are MNHEY and SVGAGI. The CDR3 is made up of 12 amino acids. The ends were cut back, 8 bases at V and 6 bases at J, with 13 bases in the middle. In nucleotides, the CDR3 is TGTGCCAGCGGAGCGCGGGCGTCTGAAGCTTTCTTT. It encodes CASGARASEAFF.

The genes are TRBV12-3 or TRBV12-4 and TRBJ1-2; 9 nucleotides match TRBD1. The CDR3 has 13 residues. J was trimmed by 7 bases and V by 3 bases; bases with no gene match: 3. CDR3 nucleotide sequence: TGTGCCAGCAGTTTCGGGACAGGGTCTGGCTACACCTTC. This codes for CASSFGTGSGYTF.

The chain is built from TRBV5-1 and TRBJ2-7; perhaps TRBD2 as D (7 bases). This CDR3 comprises 14 residues. Trimming shortened V by 4 bases and J by 3 bases, and 14 bases separated the two germline ends. CDR1 SGHRS and CDR2 YFSETQ come from the germline V gene. The CDR3 sequence: CASSPRGQGYEQYF. The CDR3, as DNA: TGCGCCAGCAGCCCGCGGGGGCAGGGCTACGAGCAGTACTTC.

The count of this clone is one. V gene TRBV6-6 combines with J gene TRBJ1-1; 7 bases are shared with TRBD1. CDR3 length: 17 residues. Germline-derived CDR1 and CDR2 are MNHNY and SVGAGI (reference sequence). The trim removed 5 bases at V and 0 bases at J, leaving 12 bases unmatched. CDR3 DNA: TGTGCCAGCAGTCACAGGGGTACGCGGGGAATGAACACTGAAGCTTTCTTT. Translated: CASSHRGTRGMNTEAFF.

J is TRBJ2-2 and V is TRBV6-1, with 8 bases identical to TRBD1. The J segment lost 6 bases and the V segment lost 6 bases, leaving 3 bases of the junction unmatched. Germline CDR1 MNHNS, CDR2 SASEGT. The length of the CDR3 is 13 residues. As DNA, the CDR3 is TGTGCCAGCAGGAAACAGGGGGCCGGGGAGCTGTTTTTT. Amino acid sequence: CASRKQGAGELFF.

This rearrangement joins TRBV12-5 to TRBJ2-7, with TRBD1 matching over 8 bases. Germline CDR1 reads LGHNT; CDR2 reads FRNRAP. The CDR3 spans 12 residues. V trimming: 9 bases; J trimming: 3 bases; junction bases outside the gene matches: 4. CDR3 loop: CASLGTGYEQYF. As DNA, the CDR3 is TGTGCTAGCCTCGGGACAGGCTACGAGCAGTACTTC.

About this clone itself: Other DNA sequences within the sample encode an identical CDR3. The chain has TRBV5-4 and TRBJ2-7; 8 positions agree with TRBD2. Looked up from germline, CDR1 is SGHNT and CDR2 is YYREEE (reference sequence). V dropped 4 bases and J dropped 3; count of bases not matched to a gene: 3. The CDR3 runs 13 residues. CDR3 DNA sequence: TGTGCCAGCAGCCCGGGGGGGGGCTACGAGCAGTACTTC. It codes for CASSPGGGYEQYF.

The chain combines TRBV10-1 with TRBJ1-2; D perhaps matches TRBD1 (6 bases). The CDR3 runs to 13 residues. The germline V gene has CDR1 WNHNN and CDR2 SYGVQD (reference sequence). V lost 4 bases, J lost 8 bases, and 14 bases lay in between. CDR3 protein: CASSANRDGGYTF. The CDR3 DNA is TGCGCCAGCAGTGCCAACAGGGATGGCGGCTACACCTTC.

The chain has TRBV10-3 and TRBJ1-2; 7 positions match TRBD1. CDR1 ENHRY and CDR2 SYGVKD come from the germline V gene. The CDR3 extends over 15 amino acids. V was pared by 5 bases and J by 6 bases, with 12 bases of the junction left unmatched. The CDR3 sequence: CAISSSTGSYDGYTF. The DNA for the CDR3 is TGTGCCATCAGTTCATCGACAGGGAGTTACGATGGCTACACCTTC.

This rearrangement joins TRBV6-1 to TRBJ2-2, with D possibly TRBD1 on 5 matching bases. Germline CDR1 MNHNS, CDR2 SASEGT. CDR3 length: 14 residues. V dropped 3 bases and J dropped 1 base, with 6 bases sitting between them. The CDR3 loop is CASSDRENTGELFF. The CDR3 DNA is TGTGCCAGCAGTGACAGGGAGAACACCGGGGAGCTGTTTTTT.

V usage is TRBV7-8 and J usage is TRBJ1-5; D is uncertain. The germline gives CDR1 SGHVS, CDR2 FQNEAQ. This CDR3 has 15 residues. V was shortened by 1 base and J by 2 bases, with 9 bases between the two germline ends. The CDR3 nucleotides are TGTGCCAGCAGCTTAGAACGGGTGGGCAATCAGCCCCAGCATTTT. Its protein product is CASSLERVGNQPQHF.

V is TRBV21-1 and J is TRBJ2-6; the D call TRBD1 from the table was never checked on the DNA. TRBV21-1 is a listed pseudogene. The CDR3 loop spans 16 amino acids. The CDR3 DNA is TGTGCCGGCGCACAGATAAGCAAATCTGGGGCCAACGTCCTGACTTTC. Residues: CAGAQISKSGANVLTF.

The gene calls are TRBV19 and TRBJ1-1, with D tentatively TRBD1 (5 bases). Deletions cut 2 bases from V and 2 bases from J, with 9 bases between. This CDR3 is 14 amino acids long. The germline V gene has CDR1 LNHDA and CDR2 SQIVND (reference sequence). CDR3 DNA: TGTGCCAGTAGTATATTTCAGGGCAACACTGAAGCTTTCTTT. Amino acids: CASSIFQGNTEAFF.

J is TRBJ1-2 and V is TRBV6-5; D is unresolved. The germline V and J ends were trimmed by 6 bases and 1 base, with 12 bases remaining between them. In germline, CDR1 is MNHEY, CDR2 SVGAGI. This CDR3 has 14 residues. CDR3 coding DNA: TGTGCCAGCAGCCCCTACACAGATAACTATGGCTACACCTTC. Encoded protein: CASSPYTDNYGYTF.

Points on this clone: One end of the junction does not line up with germline, which may come from a read error. The chain joins TRBV2 to TRBJ1-3, with 7 bases lining up with TRBD1. The germline V gene has CDR1 SNHLY and CDR2 FYNNEI. The CDR3 extends over 15 amino acids. Written as DNA, the CDR3 is TGTGCCAGCAGTGGTGACAGGGTGTATGGAAGCACCATATATTTT. Amino acid sequence: CASSGDRVYGSTIYF.

This rearrangement joins TRBV18 to TRBJ1-2, with a possible D match to TRBD1 (5 bases). The CDR3 length is 15 residues. Germline V lookup: CDR1 KGHSH, CDR2 LQKENI. V was shortened by 3 bases and J by 4 bases, with 15 bases between the two germline ends. The CDR3 coding sequence is TGTGCCAGCTCACCGGAACTTGACGGGGGCTATGGCTACACCTTC. It yields the protein CASSPELDGGYGYTF.

V usage is TRBV10-2 and J usage is TRBJ2-1; 8 nucleotides agree with TRBD2. CDR3 length: 13 amino acids. Germline trimming cut 8 bases from V and 9 bases from J; bases unmatched to any gene: 9. The germline V gene has CDR1 WSHSY and CDR2 SAAADI. CDR3 DNA: TGCGCCAGCGGGGCGGGGGGTGTTGGTGAGCAGTTCTTC. Its translation is CASGAGGVGEQFF.

This sequence joins TRBV30 and TRBJ2-5; D remains unclear. V was pared by 0 bases and J by 5 bases, with 10 bases between. The CDR3 runs 13 residues. In germline, CDR1 is GTSNPN, CDR2 SVGIG (reference sequence). The CDR3, as DNA: TGTGCCTGGAGTGTATTTGGCAGGGAGACCCAGTACTTC. Translating gives CAWSVFGRETQYF.

The chain recombines TRBV24-1 with TRBJ2-3, with TRBD2 as a possible D gene (6 bases). V was shortened by 7 bases and J by 6 bases, with 22 bases between the two germline ends. The CDR3 runs to 16 residues. The germline V gene encodes CDR1 KGHDR and CDR2 SFDVKD. Written as DNA, the CDR3 is TGTGCCACCAGGGGGGGTCGGAGGGGCTCAATGGATACGCAGTATTTT. It specifies CATRGGRRGSMDTQYF.

The chain carries TRBV7-3 and TRBJ2-7; D call uncertain. The CDR3 has 12 residues. Germline values: CDR1 SGHTA, CDR2 FQGTGA. V gave up 4 bases and J gave up 1 base, with 5 bases separating them. CDR3 nucleotides: TGTGCCAGCAGCTCCCCTTCCTACGAGCAGTACTTC. Amino acids: CASSSPSYEQYF.

The chain carries TRBV9 and TRBJ2-1, with 8 bases aligning to TRBD2. The ends lost 3 bases at V and 4 bases at J; junction bases unmatched: 9. The germline V gene encodes CDR1 SGDLS and CDR2 YYNGEE. The CDR3 has 16 residues. The CDR3 sequence: CASSGPLAGEYNEQFF. The CDR3 DNA follows: TGTGCCAGCAGCGGCCCCCTAGCGGGCGAATACAATGAGCAGTTCTTC.

The V gene is TRBV4-1, the J gene TRBJ2-2, with D possibly being TRBD2 (5 bases). CDR1 MGHRA and CDR2 YSYEKL come from the germline V gene. V lost 0 bases, J lost 4 bases, and 12 bases lay in between. The CDR3 has 16 amino acids. DNA of the CDR3: TGCGCCAGCAGCCAAGACGGGGATGGAGGCACCGGGGAGCTGTTTTTT. It codes for CASSQDGDGGTGELFF.

V gene TRBV6-5 combines with J gene TRBJ1-6; D possibly corresponds to TRBD1 (5 bases). The V gene's germline CDR1 is MNHEY and CDR2 SVGAGI. The length of the CDR3 is 14 residues. V was pared by 5 bases and J by 5 bases, with 10 bases between. CDR3 DNA sequence: TGTGCCAGCAGTCCATTGACAGATAATTCACCCCTCCACTTT. Translated, it gives CASSPLTDNSPLHF.

The CDR3 nucleotides are TGTGCCTGGAGTGTCAAGCGGGGGGGCTCCCAAGAGACCCAGTACTTC. It encodes CAWSVKRGGSQETQYF. The rearrangement uses TRBV30 and TRBJ2-5; 10 nucleotides align to TRBD2. V lost 0 bases to trimming and J lost 1 base; unmatched junction nucleotides: 5. The germline V gene encodes CDR1 GTSNPN and CDR2 SVGIG (reference sequence). CDR3 length: 16 amino acids.